One and the same sample provided the 18 T cell receptor beta chains below, sequenced in a study of neoadjuvant anti-PD-1 for oral cavity cancer. Here immunoSEQ multiplex PCR was the method, and the copy in TCRdb shows in-frame clones only, minus some. Of some 11,000 clones listed, 64% are singletons. This specimen was tumor tissue, taken before nivolumab (anti-PD-1) treatment. The receptor set was obtained from a person aged 40 to 85 with oral cavity squamous cell carcinoma. The donor label of this sample is uncertain.

The chain has TRBV5-4 and TRBJ2-1; 11 bases line up with TRBD2. The germline V gene has CDR1 SGHNT and CDR2 YYREEE (reference sequence). This CDR3 comprises 17 residues. The CDR3: CAPGGTSGPSSYNEQFF. In DNA, the CDR3 is TGTGCTCCCGGGGGGACTAGCGGTCCCAGCTCCTACAATGAGCAGTTCTTC.

The chain uses TRBV28 and TRBJ2-5, with D perhaps matching TRBD1 (6 bases). This CDR3 has 16 amino acids. The germline CDR1 and CDR2 sequences are MDHEN and SYDVKM. The ends were cut back, 3 bases at V and 1 base at J, with 15 bases in the middle. For the CDR3, the DNA is TGTGCCAGCAGTTTTACGGGACATCCAAGCCAAGAGACCCAGTACTTC. It is translated as CASSFTGHPSQETQYF.

The chain links TRBV5-1 to TRBJ1-1; D might be TRBD1 (6 bases). Germline V gene sequence: CDR1 SGHRS, CDR2 YFSETQ. There are 16 residues in the CDR3. Trimming removed 0 bases at V and 4 bases at J, with 16 bases between. The CDR3 reads CASSLAAGVSGTEAFF. DNA of the CDR3: TGCGCCAGCAGCTTGGCAGCAGGGGTATCAGGCACTGAAGCTTTCTTT.

The CDR3 region is CASSLWPQGSNQPQHF. CDR3 coding DNA: TGTGCCAGCAGCTTGTGGCCCCAAGGGAGCAATCAGCCCCAGCATTTT. The chain carries TRBV5-8 and TRBJ1-5, with D unclear. Looked up from germline, CDR1 is SGHTS and CDR2 is YDEGEE. V was trimmed by 1 base and J by 1 base, leaving 12 bases between them. The CDR3 runs 16 residues. The full variable domain, its missing parts supplied by reference TRBV5-8 and TRBJ1-5, is EAGVTQSPTHLIKTRGQQATLRCSPISGHTSVYWYQQALGLGLQFLLWYDEGEERNRGNFPPRFSGRQFPNYSSELNVNALELEDSALYLCASSLWPQGSNQPQHFGDGTRLSIL.

This chain joins TRBV6-6 and TRBJ2-5, with D perhaps TRBD2 (5 bases). This CDR3 contains 15 residues. V was trimmed by 0 bases and J by 5 bases, leaving 13 bases between them. The V gene's germline CDR1 is MNHNY and CDR2 SVGAGI (reference sequence). The CDR3 DNA follows: TGTGCCAGCAGTTACTCGAAGCTAGCCAGGGAGACCCAGTACTTC. This gives the protein CASSYSKLARETQYF.

In its sample, this clone was seen a few times. This sequence joins TRBV11-2 and TRBJ1-4; D may be TRBD1 (6 bases). Germline CDR1 SGHAT, CDR2 FQNNGV. This CDR3 contains 16 residues. V was pared by 4 bases and J by 4 bases, with 16 bases between. This chain's CDR3 is CASSSPGGGGNEKLFF. CDR3 DNA: TGTGCCAGCAGCTCACCGGGGGGCGGCGGTAATGAAAAACTGTTTTTT.

The sample holds a few counts of this clone. The rearrangement joins TRBV5-1 to TRBJ2-7, with 10 bases aligning to TRBD1. With 4 bases clipped from V and 7 bases from J, the junction kept 5 bases outside the gene matches. The germline V gene encodes CDR1 SGHRS and CDR2 YFSETQ. CDR3 length: 13 amino acids. CDR3 in amino acids: CASSETGGWEQYF. CDR3 nucleotide sequence: TGCGCCAGCAGCGAGACAGGGGGCTGGGAGCAGTACTTC.

This chain connects TRBV4-1 to TRBJ1-1; perhaps TRBD1 as D (5 bases). The V gene's germline CDR1 is MGHRA and CDR2 YSYEKL. The CDR3 loop spans 17 amino acids. V lost 6 bases to trimming and J lost 6 bases, with 26 bases between them. The DNA of the CDR3 is TGCGCCAGCAGAATTGGGACCCAACCCACCCTCGAGCCTGAAGCTTTCTTT. The encoded protein is CASRIGTQPTLEPEAFF.

The rearrangement uses TRBV7-9 and TRBJ2-7; 9 bases fit TRBD2. Trimming cost V 4 bases and J 5 bases; bases outside gene matches: 6. CDR1 is SEHNR, CDR2 FQNEAQ, per germline (reference sequence). CDR3 length: 14 amino acids. The CDR3 protein is CASSSGLAKDEQYF. Written as DNA, the CDR3 is TGTGCCAGCAGCTCGGGACTAGCCAAAGACGAGCAGTACTTC.

This clone occurred a few times. The chain links TRBV5-4 to TRBJ2-3; 10 bases match TRBD1. The germline gives CDR1 SGHNT, CDR2 YYREEE (reference sequence). The CDR3 is made up of 15 amino acids. Trimming took 0 bases from V and 3 from J; bases not matched to a gene: 1. The CDR3 DNA reads TGTGCCAGCAGCTTGGGACAGGGGGCTACAGATACGCAGTATTTT. The encoded protein is CASSLGQGATDTQYF.

The chain carries TRBV28 and TRBJ2-5; the D call may be TRBD1 or TRBD2 (6 bases each). Between the trimmed V and J ends, which lost 7 bases and 3 bases, there was a span of 18 bases. Germline values: CDR1 MDHEN, CDR2 SYDVKM. The CDR3 length is 15 residues. DNA of the CDR3: TGTGCCAGCATTCGGGGGCCCCATGGCAAAGAGACCCAGTACTTC. Its protein product is CASIRGPHGKETQYF. The full variable domain, rest sourced from reference TRBV28 and TRBJ2-5, is DVKVTQSSRYLVKRTGEKVFLECVQDMDHENMFWYRQDPGLGLRLIYFSYDVKMKEKGDIPEGYSVSREKKERFSLILESASTNQTSMYLCASIRGPHGKETQYFGPGTRLLVL.

The chain joins TRBV25-1 to TRBJ1-1; D is possibly TRBD1 (5 bases). Germline V gene data show CDR1 as MGHDK and CDR2 as SYGVNS. Trimming removed 3 bases from V and 0 bases from J, with 14 bases in between. The CDR3 has 16 amino acids. CDR3 in amino acids: CASSDPFGDLNTEAFF. For the CDR3, the DNA is TGTGCCAGCAGTGACCCCTTTGGGGACCTGAACACTGAAGCTTTCTTT.

This chain links TRBV27 with TRBJ1-5; D is unclear. V was shortened by 5 bases and J by 0 bases, with 5 bases between the two germline ends. Germline assignment: CDR1 MNHEY and CDR2 SMNVEV (reference sequence). This CDR3 has 13 residues. The DNA of the CDR3 is TGTGCCAGCAGTGGCAATAGCAATCAGCCCCAGCATTTT. This translates into CASSGNSNQPQHF.

The V gene is TRBV6-1, the J gene TRBJ1-4; 7 positions agree with TRBD1. Trimming at V came to 6 bases and at J to 6 bases, leaving 7 bases not matched to a gene. Germline V CDR1 and CDR2: MNHNS, SASEGT. The CDR3 has 14 residues. The CDR3, as DNA: TGTGCCAGCAGCAGACAGGGCGGGGATGAAAAACTGTTTTTT. This encodes CASSRQGGDEKLFF.

This rearrangement joins TRBV5-1 to TRBJ1-5; D perhaps matches TRBD1 (6 bases). The CDR3 is 14 amino acids. Germline CDR1 SGHRS, CDR2 YFSETQ. V was trimmed by 0 bases and J by 6 bases, leaving 10 bases between them. The CDR3 loop is CASSLEGGGQPQHF. In DNA, the CDR3 is TGCGCCAGCAGCTTGGAGGGGGGTGGTCAGCCCCAGCATTTT. Full variable domain (remainder filled in from reference TRBV5-1 and TRBJ1-5): KAGVTQTPRYLIKTRGQQVTLSCSPISGHRSVSWYQQTPGQGLQFLFEYFSETQRNKGNFPGRFSGRQFSNSRSEMNVSTLELGDSALYLCASSLEGGGQPQHFGDGTRLSIL.

This clone was picked up a small number of times. This chain connects TRBV6-5 to TRBJ2-3; D possibly corresponds to TRBD1 (6 bases). The CDR3 is 15 residues long. The ends were cut back, 6 bases at V and 2 bases at J, with 15 bases in the middle. In germline, CDR1 is MNHEY, CDR2 SVGAGI. The CDR3 nucleotides are TGTGCCAGCAGAGAGGACAGAGATTACACAGATACGCAGTATTTT. Protein product: CASREDRDYTDTQYF.

The genes are TRBV20-1 and TRBJ1-2; D unclear. The germline V gene has CDR1 DFQATT and CDR2 SNEGSKA (reference sequence). The CDR3 covers 11 residues. Trimming left V 6 bases short and J 10 bases short, with 15 bases between. Written as DNA, the CDR3 is TGCAGTGCCCTACGGCCGGATTTCTACACCTTC. Residues: CSALRPDFYTF.

In DNA form, the CDR3 reads TGTGCCAGCAGCTTAGCCACAGGGGGGATTACCTACGAGCAGTACTTC. Residues: CASSLATGGITYEQYF. V is TRBV7-9 and J is TRBJ2-7; 8 bases map to TRBD1. V dropped 0 bases and J dropped 2; count of bases not matched to a gene: 6. There are 16 residues in the CDR3. Germline assignment: CDR1 SEHNR and CDR2 FQNEAQ (reference sequence).